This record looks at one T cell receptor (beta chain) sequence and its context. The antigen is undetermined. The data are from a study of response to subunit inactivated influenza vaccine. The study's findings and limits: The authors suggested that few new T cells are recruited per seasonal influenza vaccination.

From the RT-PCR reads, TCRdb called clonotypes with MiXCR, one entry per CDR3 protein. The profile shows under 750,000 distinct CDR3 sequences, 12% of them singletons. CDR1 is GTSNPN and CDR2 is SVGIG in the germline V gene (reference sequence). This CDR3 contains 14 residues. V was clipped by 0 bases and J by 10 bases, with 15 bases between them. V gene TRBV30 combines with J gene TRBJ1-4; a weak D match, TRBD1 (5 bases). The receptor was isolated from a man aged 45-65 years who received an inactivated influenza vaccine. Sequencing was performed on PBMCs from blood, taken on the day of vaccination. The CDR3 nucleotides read TGTGCCTGGAGTGTAGTCCAGGGCGGCCGAAAACTGTTTTTT. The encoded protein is CAWSVVQGGRKLFF.